This TCR beta chain was sequenced in a study of T cells expressing NK-cell markers. Study-wide results and limits: Dominant NKG2C+ clonotypes were found to form 1.0-7.0% of CD8+ T cells in roughly 6 donors. A few of the donors also had these clonotypes leading their CD3+CD56-NKG2C+ fraction.

Remarks on this clonotype: No antigen is known for it.

TCRdb reprocessed the 5' RACE reads, keeping one entry per CDR3 protein, no DNA. The table lists about 430,000 distinct CDR3 sequences. This TCR derives from a woman aged 50 to 60 in good health. Source material: blood T cells: a sorted CD56 or NKG2C T cell subset, CD4+ or CD8+ T cells, or bulk PBMC T cells (not recorded which).

The CDR3: CATSGARNYNEQFF. This chain uses TRBV24-1 with TRBJ2-1; the TCRdb D gene call, TRBD1, has no DNA to confirm it. The V gene's germline CDR1 is KGHDR and CDR2 SFDVKD. This CDR3 contains 14 residues.